These 27 T cell receptor beta chains were all obtained from the same sample, sequenced in a study of blood T cell repertoires in COVID-19. Measured with immunoSEQ multiplex PCR; TCRdb has only the in-frame clones, and not every one. The sample lists 200,000 to 300,000 clones; around 88% were seen once. Sequences were obtained from PBMCs or T cells enriched from blood (not recorded which). The origin of the receptors is a woman between 40 and 55 years old with acute COVID-19.

V usage is TRBV19 and J usage is TRBJ2-5; 10 positions agree with TRBD2. This CDR3 comprises 19 residues. V shed 0 bases, J shed 3 bases, and the junction held 13 bases outside the gene matches. Germline V gene lookup returns CDR1 LNHDA and CDR2 SQIVND (reference sequence). CDR3 protein: CASSIDGGASGSGEETQYF. The CDR3 nucleotides read TGTGCCAGTAGTATAGATGGGGGGGCTAGCGGGAGTGGGGAAGAGACCCAGTACTTC.

The chain employs TRBV6-5 and TRBJ1-3, with a weak D call TRBD1 (5 bases). Germline V gene sequence: CDR1 MNHEY, CDR2 SVGAGI. The V end was cut by 5 bases, the J end by 4 bases, with 15 bases between. The CDR3 extends over 15 amino acids. CDR3 loop: CASSSRRGDGNTIYF. CDR3 bases: TGTGCCAGCAGTAGTCGCCGGGGGGACGGAAACACCATATATTTT.

The chain carries TRBV30 and TRBJ1-5; 7 bases map to TRBD1. Per germline, CDR1 GTSNPN and CDR2 SVGIG (reference sequence). The CDR3 runs 14 residues. J gave up 4 bases and V 0 bases, and 3 bases lay outside the gene matches. CDR3 coding DNA: TGTGCCTGGAGTGTCGGGACAGTGAATCAGCCCCAGCATTTT. Amino acid sequence: CAWSVGTVNQPQHF.

This rearrangement joins TRBV9 to TRBJ2-1, with a possible D match to TRBD1 (5 bases). Trimming cost V 3 bases and J 4 bases, with 14 bases left between them. From germline, CDR1 is SGDLS and CDR2 YYNGEE. CDR3 length equals 15 residues. The CDR3 region has the DNA TGTGCCAGCAGCGCCGCTCAGGGTATGTACAATGAGCAGTTCTTC. Its translation is CASSAAQGMYNEQFF.

The genes are TRBV7-8 and TRBJ1-1, with D tentatively TRBD1 (6 bases). Trimming took off 5 bases at V and 0 bases at J, with 7 bases between the two ends. This CDR3 has 13 residues. CDR1 is SGHVS and CDR2 is FQNEAQ in the germline V gene. The CDR3 DNA is TGTGCCAGCAGCCGACAGGTGAACACTGAAGCTTTCTTT. Its protein is CASSRQVNTEAFF.

V and J are TRBV6-2 or TRBV6-3 and TRBJ1-1, with 8 bases fitting TRBD1. This CDR3 spans 11 amino acids. J was trimmed by 11 bases and V by 5 bases; bases with no gene match: 4. Germline V CDR1 and CDR2: MNHEY, SVGEGT. As DNA, the CDR3 is TGTGCCAGCAGTACAGGGGGACAGGCTTTCTTT. Protein sequence: CASSTGGQAFF.

The V and J genes are TRBV4-1 and TRBJ2-3; 7 positions agree with TRBD2. The CDR3 is 13 amino acids. Germline-derived CDR1 and CDR2 are MGHRA and YSYEKL. V lost 1 base, J lost 5 bases, and 0 bases stayed unmatched. CDR3 nucleotide sequence: TGCGCCAGCAGCCAAGGGGGGGGAGATACGCAGTATTTT. Protein: CASSQGGGDTQYF.

V and J are TRBV7-2 and TRBJ1-1, with a tentative D call TRBD1 (5 bases). The germline gives CDR1 SGHTA, CDR2 FQGNSA. Trimming cost V 6 bases and J 1 base, with 18 bases left between them. The CDR3 runs 16 residues. In DNA, the CDR3 is TGTGCCAGCAGTCCAGGGTGGGGGAGGAGGAACACTGAAGCTTTCTTT. As protein: CASSPGWGRRNTEAFF. The full variable domain, its missing parts supplied by reference TRBV7-2 and TRBJ1-1, is GAGVSQSPSNKVTEKGKDVELRCDPISGHTALYWYRQSLGQGLEFLIYFQGNSAPDKSGLPSDRFSAERTGGSVSTLTIQRTQQEDSAVYLCASSPGWGRRNTEAFFGQGTRLTVV.

The rearrangement uses TRBV5-1 and TRBJ2-1; no reliable D call. Deletions cut 2 bases from V and 0 bases from J, with 6 bases between. Germline CDR1 and CDR2: SGHRS and YFSETQ. CDR3 length: 14 residues. The CDR3 sequence: CASSFESSYNEQFF. The DNA for the CDR3 is TGCGCCAGCAGCTTCGAGAGCTCCTACAATGAGCAGTTCTTC. Together with reference TRBV5-1 and TRBJ2-1, the CDR3 gives the full variable domain: KAGVTQTPRYLIKTRGQQVTLSCSPISGHRSVSWYQQTPGQGLQFLFEYFSETQRNKGNFPGRFSGRQFSNSRSEMNVSTLELGDSALYLCASSFESSYNEQFFGPGTRLTVL.

The rearrangement joins TRBV7-9 to TRBJ1-4, with 10 bases that match TRBD1. The length of the CDR3 is 14 residues. Germline V gene data show CDR1 as SEHNR and CDR2 as FQNEAQ (reference sequence). Trimming cost V 4 bases and J 6 bases; bases outside gene matches: 2. The CDR3 sequence: CASSSTGGDEKLFF. The CDR3 DNA follows: TGTGCCAGCAGCTCGACAGGGGGCGATGAAAAACTGTTTTTT. The full variable domain, in which reference TRBV7-9 and TRBJ1-4 provide the parts outside the CDR3, is DTGVSQNPRHKITKRGQNVTFRCDPISEHNRLYWYRQTLGQGPEFLTYFQNEAQLEKSRLLSDRFSAERPKGSFSTLEIQRTEQGDSAMYLCASSSTGGDEKLFFGSGTQLSVL.

The rearrangement joins TRBV9 to TRBJ1-2, with TRBD1 identical over 11 bases. Germline CDR1 reads SGDLS; CDR2 reads YYNGEE. This CDR3 is built from 15 residues. The ends lost 0 bases at V and 4 bases at J; junction bases unmatched: 2. The CDR3 nucleotides read TGTGCCAGCAGCGTAGGGGGACAGGGGGGCTATGGCTACACCTTC. Amino acids: CASSVGGQGGYGYTF.

The gene calls are TRBV27 and TRBJ1-5; tentative D call: TRBD1 (5 bases). CDR3 length equals 16 residues. With 1 base removed from V and 5 bases from J, the gap between germline ends came to 15 bases. Germline values: CDR1 MNHEY, CDR2 SMNVEV (reference sequence). CDR3 sequence: CASSLFGWGGDQPQHF. As DNA, the CDR3 is TGTGCCAGCAGTTTATTCGGATGGGGCGGCGATCAGCCCCAGCATTTT.

J is TRBJ1-1 and V is TRBV2; D ambiguous. V lost 4 bases, J lost 4 bases, and 10 bases lay in between. This CDR3 has 13 residues. CDR1 is SNHLY, CDR2 FYNNEI, per germline. CDR3 residues: CASSAQDRTEAFF. The CDR3 DNA is TGTGCCAGCAGTGCCCAGGATCGCACTGAAGCTTTCTTT. Full variable domain (rest looked up from reference TRBV2 and TRBJ1-1): EPEVTQTPSHQVTQMGQEVILRCVPISNHLYFYWYRQILGQKVEFLVSFYNNEISEKSEIFDDQFSVERPDGSNFTLKIRSTKLEDSAMYFCASSAQDRTEAFFGQGTRLTVV.

This chain joins TRBV6-5 and TRBJ1-3, with unresolved D. Germline lookup yields CDR1 MNHEY and CDR2 SVGAGI. The CDR3 is made up of 15 amino acids. V was shortened by 7 bases and J by 0 bases, with 13 bases between the two germline ends. CDR3 coding DNA: TGTGCCAGCATCCTGACCGCGGGCTCTGGAAACACCATATATTTT. Its protein product is CASILTAGSGNTIYF.

For this clone: Being one base from a much bigger clone, this may be a read error. This chain connects TRBV11-2 to TRBJ2-7; 7 bases align to TRBD2. This CDR3 region has 12 residues. Losses at the gene ends were 5 bases for V and 2 bases for J; bases not matched to a gene: 0. Germline CDR1 is SGHAT and CDR2 is FQNNGV. CDR3 amino acids: CASSRGAYEQYF. The CDR3 region has the DNA TGTGCCAGCAGCCGGGGGGCCTACGAGCAGTACTTC. The complete variable domain, with remaining parts taken from reference TRBV11-2 and TRBJ2-7, reads EAGVAQSPRYKIIEKRQSVAFWCNPISGHATLYWYQQILGQGPKLLIQFQNNGVVDDSQLPKDRFSAERLKGVDSTLKIQPAKLEDSAVYLCASSRGAYEQYFGPGTRLTVT.

This chain uses TRBV7-8 with TRBJ2-7; 9 nucleotides match TRBD2. The V gene end was trimmed by 5 bases and the J gene end by 5 bases; junction bases not matched to a gene: 4. CDR1 and CDR2 from the germline V gene are SGHVS and FQNEAQ. The CDR3 totals 13 residues. The CDR3 DNA follows: TGTGCCAGCAGCCGCGGACTAGCGAACGAGCAGTACTTC. Translation gives CASSRGLANEQYF.

This clone was recorded a few times. The chain joins TRBV7-6 to TRBJ1-3; 8 positions agree with TRBD1. Germline CDR1 and CDR2: SGHVS and FNYEAQ. This CDR3 has 19 residues. After removal of 2 bases from V and 4 bases from J, the junction contained 16 bases not matched to a gene. Here the CDR3 reads CASSLSAGGSVVGGNTIYF. The CDR3 DNA sequence: TGTGCCAGCAGCTTATCGGCAGGGGGCTCGGTGGTAGGAGGAAACACCATATATTTT.

V gene TRBV5-5 combines with J gene TRBJ1-3; the D is unclear. Trimming cost V 4 bases and J 4 bases, with 9 bases left between them. The germline V gene encodes CDR1 SGHKS and CDR2 YYEKEE (reference sequence). The CDR3 length is 13 residues. CDR3 coding DNA: TGTGCCAGCAGCCCTCCCGGGGGAAACACCATATATTTT. It specifies CASSPPGGNTIYF.

CDR3 nucleotide sequence: TGTGCCAGCAGTGGACGCGGGAGGGCCGTAGAGACCCAGTACTTC. Protein: CASSGRGRAVETQYF. The rearrangement joins TRBV2 to TRBJ2-5; 9 nucleotides match TRBD2. Germline V lookup: CDR1 SNHLY, CDR2 FYNNEI. The ends lost 4 bases at V and 4 bases at J; junction bases unmatched: 7. This CDR3 comprises 15 residues.

The V gene is TRBV19, the J gene TRBJ2-1, with D perhaps matching TRBD1 (5 bases). The CDR3 is made up of 13 amino acids. Looked up from germline, CDR1 is LNHDA and CDR2 is SQIVND (reference sequence). Trimming removed 8 bases from V and 5 bases from J, with 13 bases in between. The CDR3 here is CASLREGHNEQFF. DNA for the CDR3: TGTGCCAGTCTCAGGGAAGGGCACAATGAGCAGTTCTTC. Full variable domain (rest looked up from reference TRBV19 and TRBJ2-1): DGGITQSPKYLFRKEGQNVTLSCEQNLNHDAMYWYRQDPGQGLRLIYYSQIVNDFQKGDIAEGYSVSREKKESFPLTVTSAQKNPTAFYLCASLREGHNEQFFGPGTRLTVL.

This CDR3 is CSVEASAGQPQHF. CDR3 sequence (DNA): TGCAGCGTTGAAGCATCCGCGGGTCAGCCCCAGCATTTT. The rearrangement uses TRBV29-1 and TRBJ1-5, with D hard to call. V shed 1 base and J shed 6 bases, with 10 bases lying between them. There are 13 residues in the CDR3. Germline CDR1 is SQVTM and CDR2 is ANQGSEA.

The genes are TRBV7-2 and TRBJ2-5; TRBD2 matches at 7 bases. V shed 2 bases, J shed 7 bases, and the junction held 10 bases outside the gene matches. The CDR3 spans 15 residues. Germline lookup yields CDR1 SGHTA and CDR2 FQGNSA. This CDR3 reads CASSLMRESWGTQYF. DNA of the CDR3: TGTGCCAGCAGCTTAATGCGGGAGTCGTGGGGGACCCAGTACTTC.

The chain uses TRBV2 and TRBJ1-4; D unclear. V was trimmed by 6 bases and J by 8 bases, leaving 16 bases between them. The CDR3 has 14 amino acids. Germline V CDR1 and CDR2: SNHLY, FYNNEI. Written as DNA, the CDR3 is TGTGCCAGCAGCCCGATTAAAAGCGGGGAAAAACTGTTTTTT. It yields the protein CASSPIKSGEKLFF.

V is TRBV3-1 (or the pseudogene TRBV3-2) and J is TRBJ1-1; tentative D call: TRBD1 (6 bases). Germline V lookup: CDR1 LGHDT, CDR2 YNNKEL (reference sequence). With 1 base removed from V and 2 bases from J, the gap between germline ends came to 11 bases. The CDR3 has 15 residues. CDR3 sequence reads: CASSQGAGVNTEAFF. The CDR3 DNA reads as TGTGCCAGCAGCCAAGGGGCAGGGGTTAACACTGAAGCTTTCTTT.

This chain links TRBV7-9 with TRBJ1-6, with a tentative D call TRBD1 (5 bases). Germline lookup yields CDR1 SEHNR and CDR2 FQNEAQ (reference sequence). V was shortened by 8 bases and J by 7 bases, with 21 bases between the two germline ends. The CDR3 is made up of 16 amino acids. This CDR3 is CASAPGTGGFNSPLHF. CDR3 sequence (DNA): TGTGCCAGCGCCCCAGGGACCGGGGGTTTCAATTCACCCCTCCACTTT.

The chain recombines TRBV23-1 with TRBJ2-3; D perhaps matches TRBD2 (6 bases). TRBV23-1 is an ORF; its function is uncertain. The length of the CDR3 is 19 residues. The ends were cut back, 0 bases at V and 4 bases at J, with 23 bases in the middle. CDR3 bases: TGCGCCAGCAGTCAATCGGTCATGGAGGGGTACGGGAGTTCAGATACGCAGTATTTT. Translation: CASSQSVMEGYGSSDTQYF.

The chain carries TRBV11-2 and TRBJ2-5; TRBD1 might be the D (6 bases). Germline CDR1 and CDR2: SGHAT and FQNNGV. V lost 2 bases to trimming and J lost 4 bases, with 20 bases between them. This CDR3 has 17 residues. The CDR3 nucleotides read TGTGCCAGCAGCTTATTTGCCAGGGGTGCGGCGGGAGAGACCCAGTACTTC. Its protein is CASSLFARGAAGETQYF.